The 14 T cell receptor beta chains given below trace back to one sample, sequenced in a study of cytomegalovirus exposure and HLA in healthy donors. With 60 Vbeta and 13 Jbeta primers, the PCR was carried out. Sequenced by immunoSEQ multiplex PCR; TCRdb stores in-frame clones only, minus some. Of 97,000 or so clones listed, about 81% are singletons. The specimen was PBMCs. Every receptor here comes from a man aged 40-50 years in good health and CMV-seronegative.

The chain combines TRBV7-8 with TRBJ2-3, with TRBD2 matching over 8 bases. The CDR3 totals 16 residues. V was clipped by 1 base and J by 6 bases; unmatched bases: 9. Germline V gives CDR1 SGHVS, CDR2 FQNEAQ. The CDR3 region is CASSLDRGGTSDTQYF. The CDR3 nucleotides read TGTGCCAGCAGCTTAGACCGGGGGGGCACTTCCGATACGCAGTATTTT.

The chain joins TRBV30 to TRBJ2-6; D possibly corresponds to TRBD1 (5 bases). The V gene's germline CDR1 is GTSNPN and CDR2 SVGIG (reference sequence). The CDR3 runs 15 residues. V shed 1 base and J shed 4 bases, with 11 bases lying between them. CDR3 protein: CAWSARVSGANVLTF. As DNA, the CDR3 is TGTGCCTGGAGTGCCAGGGTTTCGGGGGCCAACGTCCTGACTTTC.

V gene TRBV7-2 combines with J gene TRBJ1-5; a weak D match, TRBD1 (5 bases). The CDR3 totals 14 residues. CDR1 and CDR2 (germline): SGHTA, FQGNSA. Between the trimmed V and J ends, which lost 0 bases and 4 bases, there was a span of 7 bases. The CDR3 loop is CASSLARVNQPQHF. The CDR3 nucleotides read TGTGCCAGCAGCTTAGCCAGGGTAAATCAGCCCCAGCATTTT.

V is TRBV5-5 and J is TRBJ2-7; TRBD1 might be the D (7 bases). The V gene's germline CDR1 is SGHKS and CDR2 YYEKEE (reference sequence). The V and J ends lost 6 bases and 6 bases respectively, with 19 bases between them. The CDR3 has 14 residues. The CDR3 is CASTQGGPVGEQYF. DNA for the CDR3: TGTGCCAGCACTCAGGGGGGACCGGTGGGCGAGCAGTACTTC.

The CDR3 loop reads CASSVGLGSTDTQYF. The CDR3 DNA is TGTGCCAGCAGCGTAGGACTAGGTAGCACAGATACGCAGTATTTT. The rearrangement links TRBV9 to TRBJ2-3; maybe TRBD2 (6 bases). This CDR3 has 15 amino acids. Trimming cost V 0 bases and J 0 bases, with 8 bases left between them. Germline CDR1 SGDLS, CDR2 YYNGEE. Variable domain in full (rest from reference TRBV9 and TRBJ2-3): DSGVTQTPKHLITATGQRVTLRCSPRSGDLSVYWYQQSLDQGLQFLIQYYNGEERAKGNILERFSAQQFPDLHSELNLSSLELGDSALYFCASSVGLGSTDTQYFGPGTRLTVL.

The table lists this clone with a count of one. The chain carries TRBV5-1 and TRBJ1-1, with 7 bases matching TRBD1. From germline, CDR1 is SGHRS and CDR2 YFSETQ. The CDR3 spans 13 residues. V gave up 7 bases and J gave up 3 bases; unmatched junction bases: 6. The CDR3 DNA sequence: TGCGCCAGCGGGGCCCAGGGGGACACTGAAGCTTTCTTT. Encoded protein: CASGAQGDTEAFF.

The chain is built from TRBV6-1 and TRBJ2-4; D gene uncertain. The CDR3 is 13 residues long. Between the trimmed V and J ends, which lost 3 bases and 5 bases, there was a span of 8 bases. Germline lookup yields CDR1 MNHNS and CDR2 SASEGT. CDR3 amino acids: CASSEGFQNIQYF. CDR3 nucleotides: TGTGCCAGCAGTGAGGGCTTCCAAAACATTCAGTACTTC.

The chain combines TRBV29-1 with TRBJ1-1; D might be TRBD1 (5 bases). Per germline, CDR1 SQVTM and CDR2 ANQGSEA. The germline V and J ends were trimmed by 4 bases and 1 base, with 10 bases remaining between them. CDR3 length: 13 amino acids. The DNA for the CDR3 is TGCAGCGTTGGGGTCAGGGCGAACACTGAAGCTTTCTTT. Translated: CSVGVRANTEAFF.

The chain carries TRBV6-1 and TRBJ1-5; TRBD1 matches 9 bases. Germline assignment: CDR1 MNHNS and CDR2 SASEGT. CDR3 size: 17 residues. With V trimmed by 4 bases and J by 1 base, 8 bases remained unmatched. As DNA, the CDR3 is TGTGCCAGCAGTGGGACAGGGGCCTTAAGCAGCAATCAGCCCCAGCATTTT. This codes for CASSGTGALSSNQPQHF.

The chain combines TRBV28 with TRBJ1-2; D gene ambiguous. Germline V gene lookup returns CDR1 MDHEN and CDR2 SYDVKM. The V gene lost 4 bases and the J gene lost 0 bases, with 12 bases spanning the gap. This CDR3 region has 15 residues. This chain's CDR3 is CASSSSGLANYGYTF. The CDR3 nucleotides are TGTGCCAGCAGTTCATCGGGATTAGCTAACTATGGCTACACCTTC.

As concerns this clone: At one of its ends the junction is not consistent with the germline gene, which may arise from a read error. V and J are TRBV28 and TRBJ1-2; perhaps TRBD1 as D (6 bases). This CDR3 spans 14 amino acids. Germline V CDR1 and CDR2: MDHEN, SYDVKM. This chain's CDR3 is CATSGGAQDYGYTF. The CDR3 DNA follows: TGTGCCACCAGTGGGGGGGCGCAGGACTATGGCTACACCTTC.

The chain joins TRBV7-7 to TRBJ2-7; possible D gene TRBD2, 5 bases. V was cut by 5 bases and J by 7 bases, with 15 bases left in between. This CDR3 region has 13 residues. The germline CDR1 and CDR2 sequences are SSHAT and FNYEAQ (reference sequence). CDR3 region: CASSEQRGREQYF. The CDR3 DNA sequence: TGTGCCAGCAGCGAGCAACGGGGTCGGGAGCAGTACTTC.

J is TRBJ1-1 and V is TRBV5-1; weak D call: TRBD1 (6 bases). This CDR3 is 14 amino acids long. CDR1 is SGHRS and CDR2 is YFSETQ in the germline V gene. The germline V and J ends were trimmed by 4 bases and 1 base, with 11 bases remaining between them. CDR3: CASSKDSQNTEAFF. CDR3 sequence (DNA): TGCGCCAGCAGCAAGGACAGCCAGAACACTGAAGCTTTCTTT. The full variable domain, completed using reference TRBV5-1 and TRBJ1-1, is KAGVTQTPRYLIKTRGQQVTLSCSPISGHRSVSWYQQTPGQGLQFLFEYFSETQRNKGNFPGRFSGRQFSNSRSEMNVSTLELGDSALYLCASSKDSQNTEAFFGQGTRLTVV.

This clone was detected only a few times. The chain uses TRBV7-8 and TRBJ2-2; 7 bases map to TRBD2. Per germline, CDR1 SGHVS and CDR2 FQNEAQ. The V gene end was trimmed by 4 bases and the J gene end by 4 bases; junction bases not matched to a gene: 6. This CDR3 comprises 15 residues. CDR3 nucleotides: TGTGCCAGCAGCTCATACGGGACTACCACCGGGGAGCTGTTTTTT. It yields the protein CASSSYGTTTGELFF.